This TCR beta chain is drawn from a study of blood T cells in healthy people across ages. CDR3 size: 15 residues. Trimming at V came to 4 bases and at J to 6 bases, leaving 8 bases not matched to a gene. Germline V lookup: CDR1 MNHEY, CDR2 SVGAGI. Primed by a sample-barcoded 5' primer and a J-beta primer mix, a second PCR proceeded for about 6 to 12 cycles. One entry per CDR3 protein, called by TCRdb with MiXCR from the 5' RACE reads. The sample gives 1.5 million to 2 million distinct CDR3 sequences, around 42% of which show up once; 20% to 25% is in the top ten. The TCR sequence derives from a human donor in good health. V is TRBV6-5 and J is TRBJ2-1; 8 bases line up with TRBD2. Material: blood. The CDR3 DNA reads TGTGCCAGCAGTTTAAGCGGGGGAGCCATCAATGAGCAGTTCTTC. Translation: CASSLSGGAINEQFF.